The 22 T cell receptor beta chains listed next were all sequenced from one sample in a study of T-cell reconstitution after alpha-beta-depleted transplantation in children. This sample's TCRbeta library carried unique molecular identifier barcodes. MiXCR, applied by TCRdb to the PCR reads, yields one record per CDR3 protein. The sample lists some 640,000 distinct CDR3 sequences, around 16% occurring once. The source was PBMCs from the stem cell graft donor, collected from the stem cell graft. These receptors all stem from a human donor who donated a stem cell graft to a child with acute myeloid leukemia.

The chain has TRBV7-2 and TRBJ1-5; 11 bases align to TRBD1. Germline CDR1 SGHTA, CDR2 FQGNSA. Unmatched junction bases numbered 8, after V lost 5 bases and J lost 5 bases. The length of the CDR3 is 16 residues. Here the CDR3 DNA reads TGTGCCAGCAGCGATATGGACAGGGGGCACGATCAGCCCCAGCATTTT. Translating gives CASSDMDRGHDQPQHF.

The V call is TRBV12-3 or TRBV12-4, the J call TRBJ2-7; 8 bases align to TRBD1. Trimming removed 3 bases from V and 2 bases from J; junction bases left unmatched: 0. This CDR3 spans 13 amino acids. The CDR3 bases are TGTGCCAGCAGTTTGGACAGGGCCTACGAGCAGTACGTC. Its protein is CASSLDRAYEQYV.

This chain uses TRBV12-3 or TRBV12-4 with TRBJ2-1; 15 bases align to TRBD2. The CDR3 runs 18 residues. Trimming cost V 6 bases and J 2 bases; bases outside gene matches: 8. The CDR3 region has the DNA TGTGCCAGCAGCCCGGGGACTAGCGGGGGGATCGCCTACAATGAGCAGTTCTTC. This translates into CASSPGTSGGIAYNEQFF.

The chain couples TRBV6-1 to TRBJ2-1, with 9 bases fitting TRBD2. The V and J ends lost 5 bases and 8 bases, in that order; junction bases with no gene match: 7. The CDR3 has 14 residues. CDR1 and CDR2 (germline): MNHNS, SASEGT. The CDR3: CASSPGTSSYEQFF. In DNA form, the CDR3 reads TGTGCCAGCAGTCCCGGGACTAGCTCCTATGAGCAGTTCTTC.

This clonotype came up once. The CDR3 protein is CASRLGVRRSTENGYTF. The CDR3 DNA reads as TGTGCAAGTCGCTTAGGGGTGCGCAGGTCCACAGAGAATGGCTACACCTTC. V and J are TRBV12-2 and TRBJ1-2; TRBD1, the table's D call, was not compared with the DNA. TRBV12-2 represents a pseudogene. The CDR3 totals 17 residues.

Comment on this clonotype: The junction departs from the called germline gene at one end, perhaps through a read error. The chain combines TRBV12-3 or TRBV12-4 with TRBJ1-5; no clear D gene. The CDR3 has 14 residues. CDR3 amino acids: CTSSSLNPNQPQHF. CDR3 DNA: TGTACCAGCAGTTCACTGAACCCCAATCAGCCCCAGCATTTT.

This clonotype was counted at least ten times. This chain joins TRBV29-1 and TRBJ2-1, with 7 nucleotides matching TRBD1. With 7 bases clipped from V and 6 bases from J, the junction kept 6 bases outside the gene matches. Germline lookup yields CDR1 SQVTM and CDR2 ANQGSEA. The CDR3 is 12 residues long. This CDR3 is CSASDRPNEQFF. CDR3 bases: TGCAGCGCCTCGGACAGGCCCAATGAGCAGTTCTTC.

The gene calls are TRBV6-6 and TRBJ2-7; 10 nucleotides line up with TRBD1. The CDR3 has 15 amino acids. V was clipped by 0 bases and J by 5 bases; unmatched bases: 4. The germline V gene encodes CDR1 MNHNY and CDR2 SVGAGI (reference sequence). CDR3 nucleotides: TGTGCCAGCAGTTACTCGAAGGACAGGGGGAACGAGCAGTACGTC. This translates into CASSYSKDRGNEQYV.

A note on this clonotype: The junction shows a germline mismatch at one end, possibly a read error. The chain is built from TRBV20-1 and TRBJ2-1, with 10 bases that match TRBD2. The germline V gene encodes CDR1 DFQATT and CDR2 SNEGSKA (reference sequence). The CDR3 covers 16 residues. CDR3: CCARESGGAGGNEQFF. The CDR3, as DNA: TGCTGTGCTAGAGAGAGCGGGGGGGCCGGGGGGAATGAGCAGTTCTTC.

The CDR3 sequence is CSADQWGAENIQYF. The CDR3 DNA reads as TGCAGTGCCGACCAATGGGGCGCAGAAAACATTCAGTACTTC. The chain carries TRBV20-1 and TRBJ2-4; tentative D call: TRBD1 (5 bases). Germline V gene lookup returns CDR1 DFQATT and CDR2 SNEGSKA (reference sequence). Trimming pared 6 bases from V and 5 bases from J, leaving 17 bases between. CDR3 length: 14 amino acids.

The V call is TRBV5-6, the J call TRBJ2-7; D gene uncertain. The germline V gene has CDR1 SGHDT and CDR2 YYEEEE. This CDR3 comprises 13 residues. The V gene lost 4 bases and the J gene lost 1 base, with 9 bases spanning the gap. The CDR3 protein is CASSRVDSYEQYF. The CDR3 region has the DNA TGTGCCAGCAGCCGTGTCGATTCCTACGAGCAGTACTTC.

The table lists this clonotype with a few counts. Relative to the germline gene, one junction end is altered; a read error may explain this. V is TRBV3-1 and J is TRBJ2-7, with 11 bases fitting TRBD1. CDR1 is LGHDT, CDR2 YNNKEL, per germline (reference sequence). This CDR3 is built from 15 residues. In DNA, the CDR3 is TGTGCCAGCAGCCATTCTTCTGTAGCGGGACAGGGGGAAAGGTTC. Protein product: CASSHSSVAGQGERF.

This clonotype was counted ten times or more. The chain joins TRBV7-9 to TRBJ2-7, with D maybe TRBD2 (5 bases). Germline CDR1 SEHNR, CDR2 FQNEAQ (reference sequence). V lost 4 bases and J lost 2, with 12 bases in between. The CDR3 is made up of 14 amino acids. CDR3 in DNA: TGTGCCAGCAGCTCTGGACTGGGCCCCTACGAGCAGTACTTC. This encodes CASSSGLGPYEQYF.

This clonotype has ten or more counts. V usage is TRBV29-1 and J usage is TRBJ1-4, with D possibly being TRBD1 (6 bases). V was shortened by 4 bases and J by 3 bases, with 18 bases between the two germline ends. This CDR3 spans 16 amino acids. Germline V gene data show CDR1 as SQVTM and CDR2 as ANQGSEA. This chain's CDR3 is CSVGGGEGQPNEKLFF. The DNA for the CDR3 is TGCAGCGTTGGGGGTGGTGAAGGACAGCCTAATGAAAAACTGTTTTTT.

The J gene is TRBJ1-1, the V gene TRBV30, with a possible D match to TRBD1 (5 bases). In germline, CDR1 is GTSNPN, CDR2 SVGIG (reference sequence). The CDR3 spans 14 residues. Trimming stripped 0 bases from V and 5 bases from J, with 13 bases between. The CDR3 bases are TGTGCCTGGAGTGTACGGGGGTTTAAAACTGAAGCTTTCTTT. This translates into CAWSVRGFKTEAFF.

This clonotype was picked up many times. The rearrangement joins TRBV12-3 or TRBV12-4 to TRBJ2-5, with D uncertain. The CDR3 runs to 12 residues. V lost 1 base to trimming and J lost 7 bases, with 7 bases between them. As DNA, the CDR3 is TGTGCCAGCAGTTTAGGGGGAATGACCCAGTACTTC. Protein: CASSLGGMTQYF.

This clonotype was counted at least ten times. The junction shows a germline mismatch at one end, possibly a read error. CDR3 coding DNA: TGCAGCGCTAGAGAACTAGTGGGATTCTACGAGCAGTACTTC. It encodes CSARELVGFYEQYF. The V and J genes are TRBV20-1 and TRBJ2-7; D perhaps matches TRBD2 (5 bases). The CDR3 extends over 14 amino acids. Germline V gene data show CDR1 as DFQATT and CDR2 as SNEGSKA (reference sequence).

In its sample, this clonotype was seen many times. V is TRBV20-1 and J is TRBJ1-2; TRBD1 agrees at 9 bases. Losses at the gene ends were 2 bases for V and 3 bases for J; bases not matched to a gene: 10. This CDR3 region has 16 residues. The V gene's germline CDR1 is DFQATT and CDR2 SNEGSKA (reference sequence). The CDR3 region has the DNA TGCAGTGCTAGAATAAGTCCGGGACAGGGAGACTATGGCTACACCTTC. Protein sequence: CSARISPGQGDYGYTF.

The rearrangement joins TRBV20-1 to TRBJ2-1; a weak D match, TRBD2 (5 bases). V lost 5 bases and J 5 bases, leaving 16 bases between the germline ends. CDR1 and CDR2 from the germline V gene are DFQATT and SNEGSKA (reference sequence). The length of the CDR3 is 14 residues. DNA of the CDR3: TGCAGTGCTCCCGGCGGGCTACCCCACAATGAGCAGTTCTTC. It is translated as CSAPGGLPHNEQFF.

The chain joins TRBV7-2 to TRBJ1-5; D unclear. V lost 6 bases and J lost 5, with 11 bases in between. Looked up from germline, CDR1 is SGHTA and CDR2 is FQGNSA. The CDR3 totals 13 residues. The CDR3 region has the DNA TGTGCCAGCAGAAAGCAGGTCGATCAGCCCCAGCATTTT. Residues: CASRKQVDQPQHF. Full variable domain (rest looked up from reference TRBV7-2 and TRBJ1-5): GAGVSQSPSNKVTEKGKDVELRCDPISGHTALYWYRQSLGQGLEFLIYFQGNSAPDKSGLPSDRFSAERTGGSVSTLTIQRTQQEDSAVYLCASRKQVDQPQHFGDGTRLSIL.

This clonotype has only a few counts. The DNA for the CDR3 is TGTGCCAGCACTCGGCCCGGGGACAGATACAATGAGCAGTTCTTC. Protein product: CASTRPGDRYNEQFF. The V gene is TRBV12-3 or TRBV12-4, the J gene TRBJ2-1, with 7 bases identical to TRBD1. This CDR3 is 15 amino acids long. Losses at the gene ends were 7 bases for V and 4 bases for J; bases not matched to a gene: 10.

This clonotype appeared a few times. DNA of the CDR3: TGTGCCAGCAGCTTACACCGCGGCCCCTCTAGCGGGGGGGCTTCCTACAATGAGCAGTTCTTC. Translating it yields CASSLHRGPSSGGASYNEQFF. V usage is TRBV7-2 and J usage is TRBJ2-1; TRBD2 aligns across 12 bases. The CDR3 runs to 21 residues. CDR1 is SGHTA and CDR2 is FQGNSA in the germline V gene. The ends lost 2 bases at V and 1 base at J; junction bases unmatched: 15.